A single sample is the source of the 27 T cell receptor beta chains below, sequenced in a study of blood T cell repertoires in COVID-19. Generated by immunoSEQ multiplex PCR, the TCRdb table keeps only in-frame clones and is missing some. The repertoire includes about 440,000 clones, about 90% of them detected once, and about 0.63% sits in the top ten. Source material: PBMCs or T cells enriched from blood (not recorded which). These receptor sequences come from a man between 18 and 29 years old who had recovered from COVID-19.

The CDR3 is CASRLGGGQPQHF. For the CDR3, the DNA is TGTGCCAGCAGATTGGGAGGAGGGCAGCCCCAGCATTTT. The J gene is TRBJ1-5, the V gene TRBV12-3 or TRBV12-4, with D unclear. Between the trimmed V and J ends, which lost 6 bases and 7 bases, there was a span of 13 bases. The CDR3 is 13 amino acids.

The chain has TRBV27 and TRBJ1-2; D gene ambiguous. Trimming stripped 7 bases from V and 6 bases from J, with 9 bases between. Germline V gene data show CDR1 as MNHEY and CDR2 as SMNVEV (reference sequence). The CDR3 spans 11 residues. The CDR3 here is CASNYTDGYTF. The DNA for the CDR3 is TGTGCCAGCAATTATACTGATGGCTACACCTTC.

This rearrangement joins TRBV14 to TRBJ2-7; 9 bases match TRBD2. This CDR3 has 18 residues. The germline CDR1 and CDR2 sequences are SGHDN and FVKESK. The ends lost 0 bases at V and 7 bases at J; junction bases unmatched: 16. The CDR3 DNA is TGTGCCAGCAGCCAAGATCTAGGTAGCGGGAGATTTGCGGGTGAGCAGTACTTC. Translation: CASSQDLGSGRFAGEQYF.

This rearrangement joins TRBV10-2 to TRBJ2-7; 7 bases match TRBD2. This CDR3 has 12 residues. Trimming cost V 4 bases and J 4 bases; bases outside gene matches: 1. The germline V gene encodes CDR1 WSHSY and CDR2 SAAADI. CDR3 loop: CASSGGGYEQYF. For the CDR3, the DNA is TGCGCCAGCAGTGGCGGGGGTTACGAGCAGTACTTC.

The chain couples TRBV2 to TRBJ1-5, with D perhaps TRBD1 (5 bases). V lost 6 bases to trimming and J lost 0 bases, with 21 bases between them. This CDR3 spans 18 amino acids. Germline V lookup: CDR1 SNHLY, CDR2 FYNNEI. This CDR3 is CASRDPSDDSSSNQPQHF. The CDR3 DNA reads TGTGCCAGCAGAGATCCCTCAGATGACAGCAGTAGCAATCAGCCCCAGCATTTT. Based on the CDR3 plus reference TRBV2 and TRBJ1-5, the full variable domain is EPEVTQTPSHQVTQMGQEVILRCVPISNHLYFYWYRQILGQKVEFLVSFYNNEISEKSEIFDDQFSVERPDGSNFTLKIRSTKLEDSAMYFCASRDPSDDSSSNQPQHFGDGTRLSIL.

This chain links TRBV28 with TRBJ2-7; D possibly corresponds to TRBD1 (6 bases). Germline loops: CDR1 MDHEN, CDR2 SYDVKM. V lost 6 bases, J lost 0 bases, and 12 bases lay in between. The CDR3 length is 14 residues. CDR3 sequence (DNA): TGTGCCAGCAGCCTCCAGGGGATCTCCTACGAGCAGTACTTC. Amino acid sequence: CASSLQGISYEQYF. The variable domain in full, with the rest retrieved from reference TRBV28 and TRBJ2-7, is DVKVTQSSRYLVKRTGEKVFLECVQDMDHENMFWYRQDPGLGLRLIYFSYDVKMKEKGDIPEGYSVSREKKERFSLILESASTNQTSMYLCASSLQGISYEQYFGPGTRLTVT.

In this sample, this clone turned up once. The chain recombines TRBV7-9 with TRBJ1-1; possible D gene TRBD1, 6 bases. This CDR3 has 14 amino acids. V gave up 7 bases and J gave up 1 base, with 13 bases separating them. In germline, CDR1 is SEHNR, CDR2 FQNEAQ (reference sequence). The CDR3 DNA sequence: TGTGCCAGCACCATAACACAGGGGAACACTGAAGCTTTCTTT. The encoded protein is CASTITQGNTEAFF. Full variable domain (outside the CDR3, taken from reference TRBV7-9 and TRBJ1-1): DTGVSQNPRHKITKRGQNVTFRCDPISEHNRLYWYRQTLGQGPEFLTYFQNEAQLEKSRLLSDRFSAERPKGSFSTLEIQRTEQGDSAMYLCASTITQGNTEAFFGQGTRLTVV.

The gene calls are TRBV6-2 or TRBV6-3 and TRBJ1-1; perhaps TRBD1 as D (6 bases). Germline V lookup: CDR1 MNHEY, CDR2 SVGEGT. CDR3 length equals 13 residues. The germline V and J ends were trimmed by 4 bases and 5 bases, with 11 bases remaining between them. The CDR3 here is CASSFGTLTEAFF. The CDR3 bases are TGTGCCAGCAGTTTCGGGACACTAACTGAAGCTTTCTTT.

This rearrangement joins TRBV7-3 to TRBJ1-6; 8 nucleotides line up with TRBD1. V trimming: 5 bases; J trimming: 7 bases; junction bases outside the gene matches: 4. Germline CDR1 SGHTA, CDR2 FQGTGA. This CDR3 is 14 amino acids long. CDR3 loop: CASSATGGNSPLHF. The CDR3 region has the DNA TGTGCCAGCAGCGCCACAGGGGGGAATTCACCCCTCCACTTT.

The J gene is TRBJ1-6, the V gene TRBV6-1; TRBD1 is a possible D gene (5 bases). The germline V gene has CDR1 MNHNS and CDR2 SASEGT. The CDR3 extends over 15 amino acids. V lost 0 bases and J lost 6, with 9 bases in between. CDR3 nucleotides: TGTGCCAGCAGTGAAGCGAACAGGATTAATTCACCCCTCCACTTT. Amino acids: CASSEANRINSPLHF.

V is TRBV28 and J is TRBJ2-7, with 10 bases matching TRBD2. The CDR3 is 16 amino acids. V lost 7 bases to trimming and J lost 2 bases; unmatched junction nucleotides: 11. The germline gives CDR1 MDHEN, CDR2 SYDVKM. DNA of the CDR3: TGTGCCAGCAATAGTCTAGCGGGAGTCGGCCCCTACGAGCAGTACTTC. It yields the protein CASNSLAGVGPYEQYF.

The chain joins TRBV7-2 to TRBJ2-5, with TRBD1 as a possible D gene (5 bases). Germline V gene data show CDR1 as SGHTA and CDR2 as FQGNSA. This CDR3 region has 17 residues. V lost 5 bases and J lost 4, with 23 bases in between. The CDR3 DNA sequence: TGTGCCAGCAGCGCCACGGCACTTCAAGCAGGGCGAGAGACCCAGTACTTC. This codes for CASSATALQAGRETQYF.

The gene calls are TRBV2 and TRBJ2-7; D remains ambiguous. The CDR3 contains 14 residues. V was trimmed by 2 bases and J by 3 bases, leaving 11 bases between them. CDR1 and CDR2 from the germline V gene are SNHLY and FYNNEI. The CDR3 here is CASSEFGSVYEQYF. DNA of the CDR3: TGTGCCAGCAGTGAATTTGGCAGTGTCTACGAGCAGTACTTC.

CDR3 nucleotides: TGTGCCACAGGGGGAGGCGTCTATGGCTACACCTTC. This gives the protein CATGGGVYGYTF. V gene TRBV3-1 (or the pseudogene TRBV3-2) combines with J gene TRBJ1-2, with 7 nucleotides matching TRBD1. Germline V gene data show CDR1 as LGHDT and CDR2 as YNNKEL (reference sequence). Trimming cost V 10 bases and J 4 bases; bases outside gene matches: 6. This CDR3 comprises 12 residues.

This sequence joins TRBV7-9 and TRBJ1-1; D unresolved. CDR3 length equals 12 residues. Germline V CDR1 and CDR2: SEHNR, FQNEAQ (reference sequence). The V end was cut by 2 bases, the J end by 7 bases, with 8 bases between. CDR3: CASSLLGFEAFF. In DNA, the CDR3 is TGTGCCAGCAGCTTATTGGGCTTTGAAGCTTTCTTT.

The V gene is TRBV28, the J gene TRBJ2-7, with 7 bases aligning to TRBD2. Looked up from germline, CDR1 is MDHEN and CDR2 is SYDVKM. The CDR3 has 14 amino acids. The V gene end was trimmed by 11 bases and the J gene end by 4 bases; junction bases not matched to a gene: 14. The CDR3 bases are TGTGCCTCCACAGGTGGCGGGAGTAGGTACGAGCAGTACTTC. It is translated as CASTGGGSRYEQYF.

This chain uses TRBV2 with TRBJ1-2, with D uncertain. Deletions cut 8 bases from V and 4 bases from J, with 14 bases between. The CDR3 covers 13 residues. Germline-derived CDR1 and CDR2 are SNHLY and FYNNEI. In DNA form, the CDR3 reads TGTGCCAGCCGCTCTTTGGGCAGCTATGGCTACACCTTC. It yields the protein CASRSLGSYGYTF.

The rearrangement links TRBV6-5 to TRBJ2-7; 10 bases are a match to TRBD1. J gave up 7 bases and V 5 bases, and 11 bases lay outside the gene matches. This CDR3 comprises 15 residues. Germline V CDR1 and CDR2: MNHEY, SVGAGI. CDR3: CASSTLGQGQREQYF. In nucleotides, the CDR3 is TGTGCCAGCAGTACTTTGGGACAGGGGCAGCGGGAGCAGTACTTC.

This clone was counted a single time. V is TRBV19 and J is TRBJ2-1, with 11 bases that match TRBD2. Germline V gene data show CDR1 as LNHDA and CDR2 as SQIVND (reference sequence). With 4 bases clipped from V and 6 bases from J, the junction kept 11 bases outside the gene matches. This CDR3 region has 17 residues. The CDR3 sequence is CASSKIAGGLISNEQFF. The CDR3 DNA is TGTGCCAGTAGTAAAATAGCGGGAGGGCTAATTAGCAATGAGCAGTTCTTC.

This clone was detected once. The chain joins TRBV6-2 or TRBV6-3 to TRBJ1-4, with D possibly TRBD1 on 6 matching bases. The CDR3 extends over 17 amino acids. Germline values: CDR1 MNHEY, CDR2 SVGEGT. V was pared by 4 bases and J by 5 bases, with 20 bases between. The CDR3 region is CASSSGQSGGLNEKLFF. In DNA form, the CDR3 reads TGTGCCAGCAGTTCCGGACAGAGTGGGGGTTTGAATGAAAAACTGTTTTTT.

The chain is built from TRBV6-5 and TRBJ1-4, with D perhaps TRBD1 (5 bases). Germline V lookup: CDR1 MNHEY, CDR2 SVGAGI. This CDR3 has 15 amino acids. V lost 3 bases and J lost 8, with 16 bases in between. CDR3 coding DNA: TGTGCCAGCAGTTATCTAATGGGGCAGGGCGAAAAACTGTTTTTT. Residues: CASSYLMGQGEKLFF.

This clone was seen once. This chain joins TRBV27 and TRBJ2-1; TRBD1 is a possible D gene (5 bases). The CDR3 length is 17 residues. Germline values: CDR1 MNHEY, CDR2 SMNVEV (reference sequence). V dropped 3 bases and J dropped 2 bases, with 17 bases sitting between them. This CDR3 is CASSLTVRLGPYNEQFF. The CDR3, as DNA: TGTGCCAGCAGTTTGACAGTCCGCCTAGGCCCCTACAATGAGCAGTTCTTC.

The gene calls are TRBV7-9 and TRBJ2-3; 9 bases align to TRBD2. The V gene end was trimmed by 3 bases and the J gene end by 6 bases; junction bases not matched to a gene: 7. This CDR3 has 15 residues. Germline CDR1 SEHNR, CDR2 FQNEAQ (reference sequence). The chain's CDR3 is CASSFHSGSRDTQYF. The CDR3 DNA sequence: TGTGCCAGCAGCTTTCATAGCGGGAGTCGGGATACGCAGTATTTT. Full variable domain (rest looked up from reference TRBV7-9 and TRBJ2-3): DTGVSQNPRHKITKRGQNVTFRCDPISEHNRLYWYRQTLGQGPEFLTYFQNEAQLEKSRLLSDRFSAERPKGSFSTLEIQRTEQGDSAMYLCASSFHSGSRDTQYFGPGTRLTVL.

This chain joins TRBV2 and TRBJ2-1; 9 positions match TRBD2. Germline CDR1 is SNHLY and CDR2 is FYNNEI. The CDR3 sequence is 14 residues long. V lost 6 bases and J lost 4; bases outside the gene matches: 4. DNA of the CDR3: TGTGCCAGCAGCTCTAGCGGGGCATACAATGAGCAGTTCTTC. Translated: CASSSSGAYNEQFF.

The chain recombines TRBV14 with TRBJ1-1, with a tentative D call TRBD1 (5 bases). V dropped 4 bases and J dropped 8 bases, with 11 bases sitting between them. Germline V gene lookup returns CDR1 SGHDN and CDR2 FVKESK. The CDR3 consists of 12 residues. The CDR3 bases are TGTGCCAGCAGCCTTACCAGGGTGGAAGCTTTCTTT. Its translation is CASSLTRVEAFF.

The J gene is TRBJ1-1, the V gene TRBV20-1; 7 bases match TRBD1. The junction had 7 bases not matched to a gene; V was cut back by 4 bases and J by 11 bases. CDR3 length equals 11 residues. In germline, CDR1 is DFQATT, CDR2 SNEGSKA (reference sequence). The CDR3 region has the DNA TGCAGTGCTACGACAGGGTTCGTGGCTTTCTTT. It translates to CSATTGFVAFF.

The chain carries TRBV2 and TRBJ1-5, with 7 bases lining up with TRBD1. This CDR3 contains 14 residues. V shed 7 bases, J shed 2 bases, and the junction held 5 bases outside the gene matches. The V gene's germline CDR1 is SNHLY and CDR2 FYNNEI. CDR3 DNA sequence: TGTGCCAGCAAAATAACAGGGGGCAATCAGCCCCAGCATTTT. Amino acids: CASKITGGNQPQHF. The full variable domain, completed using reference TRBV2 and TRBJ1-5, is EPEVTQTPSHQVTQMGQEVILRCVPISNHLYFYWYRQILGQKVEFLVSFYNNEISEKSEIFDDQFSVERPDGSNFTLKIRSTKLEDSAMYFCASKITGGNQPQHFGDGTRLSIL.